One sample yielded the 22 T cell receptor beta chains listed below, sequenced in a study of cytomegalovirus exposure and HLA in healthy donors. Researchers ran the PCR with 60 Vbeta and 13 Jbeta primers. TCRdb's copy holds only in-frame clones and misses some; the assay was immunoSEQ multiplex PCR. Of 99,000 or so clones listed, roughly 73% are singletons. The sample comprised PBMCs. The receptors originated from a middle-aged woman in good health and CMV-seropositive.

The V gene is TRBV2, the J gene TRBJ1-1; D is uncertain. Germline CDR1 and CDR2: SNHLY and FYNNEI. V lost 2 bases and J 1 base, leaving 8 bases between the germline ends. The CDR3 consists of 14 residues. The CDR3 here is CASSEQGENTEAFF. CDR3 nucleotides: TGTGCCAGCAGTGAACAAGGAGAGAACACTGAAGCTTTCTTT.

The V call is TRBV10-2, the J call TRBJ2-7; D is unclear. The CDR3 runs to 12 residues. V lost 4 bases and J lost 3, with 7 bases in between. Germline-derived CDR1 and CDR2 are WSHSY and SAAADI. The CDR3 DNA follows: TGCGCCAGCAGTGTGATAGACTACGAGCAGTACTTC. This sequence encodes CASSVIDYEQYF.

This chain joins TRBV7-9 and TRBJ1-5; D perhaps matches TRBD1 (6 bases). Germline V gene lookup returns CDR1 SEHNR and CDR2 FQNEAQ (reference sequence). Trimming stripped 3 bases from V and 6 bases from J, with 18 bases between. The CDR3 length is 16 residues. CDR3 coding DNA: TGTGCCAGCAGCTTTATAGGCACAGGGTCCCCTCAGCCCCAGCATTTT. This gives the protein CASSFIGTGSPQPQHF.

A single count supports this clone. CDR3 region: CASSYQRQGTNEKLFF. CDR3 bases: TGTGCCAGCAGCTACCAGAGACAGGGGACGAATGAAAAACTGTTTTTT. The rearrangement joins TRBV11-3 to TRBJ1-4; 8 nucleotides align to TRBD1. CDR3 length: 16 residues. Germline V gene sequence: CDR1 SGHNT, CDR2 YENEEA. V dropped 4 bases and J dropped 5; count of bases not matched to a gene: 9.

The genes are TRBV28 and TRBJ2-2; possibly TRBD1 for D (6 bases). There are 15 residues in the CDR3. Trimming removed 4 bases from V and 6 bases from J, with 15 bases in between. Germline CDR1 and CDR2: MDHEN and SYDVKM. In nucleotides, the CDR3 is TGTGCCAGCAGTTCGGGGTCAGGGGATGCCGGGGAGCTGTTTTTT. Protein: CASSSGSGDAGELFF.

The rearrangement links TRBV6-5 to TRBJ2-7, with D possibly TRBD1 on 6 matching bases. From germline, CDR1 is MNHEY and CDR2 SVGAGI. The CDR3 has 15 amino acids. Trimming pared 0 bases from V and 3 bases from J, leaving 12 bases between. The CDR3 coding sequence is TGTGCCAGCAGTTACTCATCAGGGGTGCACTACGAGCAGTACTTC. Translating it yields CASSYSSGVHYEQYF.

About this clone: The same CDR3 also results from other DNA sequences found in this sample. The chain carries TRBV2 and TRBJ1-2; a possible D gene is TRBD1 (5 bases). Germline CDR1 SNHLY, CDR2 FYNNEI. V was clipped by 6 bases and J by 8 bases, with 16 bases between them. The CDR3 covers 13 residues. DNA of the CDR3: TGTGCCAGCAGCCAACGGGGGGTCTCGGGCTACACCTTC. Protein sequence: CASSQRGVSGYTF.

This clone showed up just once. The rearrangement links TRBV5-4 to TRBJ2-3; 7 bases match TRBD1. In germline, CDR1 is SGHNT, CDR2 YYREEE (reference sequence). The J segment lost 0 bases and the V segment lost 0 bases, leaving 1 base of the junction unmatched. The CDR3 loop spans 15 amino acids. CDR3: CASSLDRGSTDTQYF. As DNA, the CDR3 is TGTGCCAGCAGCTTGGACAGGGGAAGCACAGATACGCAGTATTTT.

This chain links TRBV7-9 with TRBJ1-6; D uncertain. CDR3 size: 12 residues. Germline V CDR1 and CDR2: SEHNR, FQNEAQ (reference sequence). The V end lost 5 bases, the J end lost 11 bases, and 10 bases lay between the germline ends. The CDR3, as DNA: TGTGCCAGCAGCCCCCGAGGGACACCCCTCCACTTT. Its translation is CASSPRGTPLHF.

V and J are TRBV6-1 and TRBJ1-1; the D gene is possibly TRBD1 (5 bases). This CDR3 comprises 18 residues. CDR1 and CDR2 from the germline V gene are MNHNS and SASEGT. V was shortened by 4 bases and J by 0 bases, with 21 bases between the two germline ends. The CDR3, as DNA: TGTGCCAGCAGTGGCGGGGGGGTAGTAGGTCGTTTGAACACTGAAGCTTTCTTT. Translation gives CASSGGGVVGRLNTEAFF.

This chain connects TRBV11-1 to TRBJ1-3; 7 bases fit TRBD1. Germline values: CDR1 SGHAT, CDR2 FQDESV (reference sequence). This CDR3 contains 14 residues. V was clipped by 4 bases and J by 3 bases; unmatched bases: 3. CDR3 residues: CASSSTGIGNTIYF. In DNA form, the CDR3 reads TGTGCCAGCAGCTCGACAGGGATTGGAAACACCATATATTTT.

The chain has TRBV23-1 and TRBJ2-1; 16 bases map to TRBD2. TRBV23-1 belongs to the ORF category, with a function that is uncertain. With 3 bases clipped from V and 5 bases from J, the junction kept 4 bases outside the gene matches. The CDR3 extends over 17 amino acids. This CDR3 is CASSHRGLAGGDNEQFF. The CDR3 DNA reads TGCGCCAGCAGTCACAGGGGACTAGCGGGAGGGGACAATGAGCAGTTCTTC.

This clone was observed a handful of times. The chain is built from TRBV28 and TRBJ2-7, with a tentative D call TRBD2 (6 bases). The V end lost 6 bases, the J end lost 0 bases, and 21 bases lay between the germline ends. This CDR3 has 17 amino acids. From germline, CDR1 is MDHEN and CDR2 SYDVKM. This CDR3 is CASRHLDRDWSSYEQYF. The CDR3 coding sequence is TGTGCCAGCAGACACCTCGACCGGGACTGGAGCTCCTACGAGCAGTACTTC.

The chain recombines TRBV6-6 with TRBJ1-2; 7 bases match TRBD1. The CDR3 extends over 14 amino acids. Per the germline V gene, CDR1 is MNHNY and CDR2 is SVGAGI (reference sequence). After removal of 2 bases from V and 5 bases from J, the junction contained 5 bases not matched to a gene. The CDR3 DNA sequence: TGTGCCAGCAGTTACGGGGACAGTATTTATGGCTACACCTTC. The encoded protein is CASSYGDSIYGYTF.

CDR3 sequence (DNA): TGTGCCGCCAGGGGGCTCTCAAACTATGGCTACACCTTC. Amino acid sequence: CAARGLSNYGYTF. The chain has TRBV11-3 and TRBJ1-2; TRBD1 agrees at 8 bases. The germline V gene encodes CDR1 SGHNT and CDR2 YENEEA. The CDR3 runs 13 residues. J gave up 2 bases and V 11 bases, and 7 bases lay outside the gene matches.

The J gene is TRBJ1-2, the V gene TRBV7-2, with 7 bases identical to TRBD1. Per the germline V gene, CDR1 is SGHTA and CDR2 is FQGNSA. V was clipped by 6 bases and J by 4 bases; unmatched bases: 11. This CDR3 is built from 15 residues. CDR3 sequence (DNA): TGTGCCAGCAGACCGGGCGGAGGGGGCCCCTATGGCTACACCTTC. This encodes CASRPGGGGPYGYTF.

The rearrangement joins TRBV5-5 to TRBJ2-5, with D unclear. The germline gives CDR1 SGHKS, CDR2 YYEKEE (reference sequence). With 1 base removed from V and 0 bases from J, the gap between germline ends came to 7 bases. The CDR3 has 14 residues. As DNA, the CDR3 is TGTGCCAGCAGCTTGCCACAGTACCAAGAGACCCAGTACTTC. This encodes CASSLPQYQETQYF.

This chain joins TRBV27 and TRBJ1-5; 8 bases align to TRBD1. The germline V gene encodes CDR1 MNHEY and CDR2 SMNVEV (reference sequence). The trim removed 4 bases at V and 2 bases at J, leaving 1 base unmatched. The CDR3 is made up of 14 amino acids. DNA of the CDR3: TGTGCCAGCAGTTCGGACAGGGGCAATCAGCCCCAGCATTTT. Its protein is CASSSDRGNQPQHF.

The rearrangement joins TRBV2 to TRBJ2-1; TRBD2 matches 8 bases. The CDR3 is made up of 15 amino acids. V lost 6 bases and J lost 9; bases outside the gene matches: 13. The germline V gene has CDR1 SNHLY and CDR2 FYNNEI. The CDR3 DNA is TGTGCCAGCAGCAGGGCGACTAGCGTAGGTTCTGAGCAGTTCTTC. It codes for CASSRATSVGSEQFF.

The CDR3 DNA reads TGTGCCAGCAGCTCCAGGGTCTACAGTGAAGCTTTCTTT. Protein product: CASSSRVYSEAFF. The chain employs TRBV7-9 and TRBJ1-1, with D possibly being TRBD1 (5 bases). CDR1 and CDR2 (germline): SEHNR, FQNEAQ (reference sequence). The CDR3 extends over 13 amino acids. Trimming pared 4 bases from V and 7 bases from J, leaving 13 bases between. Together with reference TRBV7-9 and TRBJ1-1, the CDR3 gives the full variable domain: DTGVSQNPRHKITKRGQNVTFRCDPISEHNRLYWYRQTLGQGPEFLTYFQNEAQLEKSRLLSDRFSAERPKGSFSTLEIQRTEQGDSAMYLCASSSRVYSEAFFGQGTRLTVV.

To note about this clone: Other DNA sequences in this specimen translate into the identical CDR3. J is TRBJ1-6 and V is TRBV4-3; 7 bases are a match to TRBD1. Germline values: CDR1 LGHNA, CDR2 YSLEER. The CDR3 spans 16 residues. With 0 bases clipped from V and 7 bases from J, the junction kept 6 bases outside the gene matches. The CDR3 protein is CASSQDRGQSNSPLHF. In DNA, the CDR3 is TGCGCCAGCAGCCAAGATCGGGGACAGAGCAATTCACCCCTCCACTTT.

The chain has TRBV5-1 and TRBJ1-1; 7 bases align to TRBD1. CDR3 length: 17 amino acids. CDR1 and CDR2 from the germline V gene are SGHRS and YFSETQ. The V gene end was trimmed by 3 bases and the J gene end by 4 bases; junction bases not matched to a gene: 15. The CDR3 reads CASSWKTGDSAGTEAFF. The CDR3 region has the DNA TGCGCCAGCAGCTGGAAAACGGGGGACAGCGCGGGCACTGAAGCTTTCTTT. Using reference TRBV5-1 and TRBJ1-1 for the parts outside the CDR3, the full variable domain is KAGVTQTPRYLIKTRGQQVTLSCSPISGHRSVSWYQQTPGQGLQFLFEYFSETQRNKGNFPGRFSGRQFSNSRSEMNVSTLELGDSALYLCASSWKTGDSAGTEAFFGQGTRLTVV.